A single sample is the source of the 8 T cell receptor beta chains below, sequenced in a study of persistence of HIV-infected CD4 T cells. These receptors have no known antigen. This was the immunoSEQ version 4 assay in survey mode. The protocol was immunoSEQ multiplex PCR, while the TCRdb copy is restricted to in-frame clones and leaves out a portion. In the table there are 19,000 or so clones, less than 75% of which are singletons. Overlapping HIV-1 Gag 15-mer peptides at approximately 0.91 ug per peptide per mL were used. Sorting of responding CD4+ T cells relied on upregulated CD40 ligand together with CD69. The sequencing used CD4+ T cells sorted from PBMCs after roughly 18-hour stimulation, collected from a patient who received antiretroviral therapy. The receptors originated from an adult woman with HIV who was CMV-seropositive.

Written as DNA, the CDR3 is TGTGCCACCGGGTCGGGCCCTAATTCACCCCTCCACTTT. It translates to CATGSGPNSPLHF. V is TRBV19 and J is TRBJ1-6, with D hard to call. The germline V gene encodes CDR1 LNHDA and CDR2 SQIVND (reference sequence). Trimming removed 10 bases from V and 6 bases from J, with 13 bases in between. CDR3 size: 13 residues.

DNA for the CDR3: TGTGCCAGCAGCTTAGGGCAGCTCACTGAAGCTTTCTTT. Its translation: CASSLGQLTEAFF. The V gene is TRBV11-2, the J gene TRBJ1-1, with D unclear. Germline V gives CDR1 SGHAT, CDR2 FQNNGV. The CDR3 has 13 amino acids. The germline V and J ends were trimmed by 1 base and 4 bases, with 7 bases remaining between them.

This chain joins TRBV9 and TRBJ2-4; 7 positions agree with TRBD1. Germline CDR1 and CDR2: SGDLS and YYNGEE. J lost 0 bases, V lost 3 bases, and 6 bases had no gene match. The CDR3 contains 16 residues. The chain's CDR3 is CASSGDSHLAKNIQYF. The CDR3 coding sequence is TGTGCCAGCAGCGGGGACAGCCATCTAGCCAAAAACATTCAGTACTTC. Variable domain in full (rest from reference TRBV9 and TRBJ2-4): DSGVTQTPKHLITATGQRVTLRCSPRSGDLSVYWYQQSLDQGLQFLIQYYNGEERAKGNILERFSAQQFPDLHSELNLSSLELGDSALYFCASSGDSHLAKNIQYFGAGTRLSVL.

The chain uses TRBV24-1 and TRBJ2-1; maybe TRBD1 (5 bases). V lost 5 bases and J lost 4, with 14 bases in between. The CDR3 is 15 residues long. CDR1 and CDR2 from the germline V gene are KGHDR and SFDVKD. The CDR3 loop is CATSVSRALYNEQFF. DNA for the CDR3: TGTGCCACCAGTGTCTCCAGGGCCCTATACAATGAGCAGTTCTTC.

The rearrangement uses TRBV4-1 and TRBJ2-3; D possibly corresponds to TRBD1 (5 bases). The CDR3 length is 14 residues. The germline V gene has CDR1 MGHRA and CDR2 YSYEKL. With 0 bases removed from V and 4 bases from J, the gap between germline ends came to 8 bases. CDR3 DNA sequence: TGCGCCAGCAGCCAAGAGGGCAGGGCAGATACGCAGTATTTT. Protein: CASSQEGRADTQYF.

The chain carries TRBV30 and TRBJ1-2; D gene unclear. CDR3 length equals 12 residues. The ends were cut back, 4 bases at V and 8 bases at J, with 14 bases in the middle. Germline V lookup: CDR1 GTSNPN, CDR2 SVGIG (reference sequence). The CDR3 nucleotides are TGTGCCTGGAAGGCCCCTGACCTCGGCTACACCTTC. Translated, it gives CAWKAPDLGYTF. Complete variable domain (other parts from reference TRBV30 and TRBJ1-2): SQTIHQWPATLVQPVGSPLSLECTVEGTSNPNLYWYRQAAGRGLQLLFYSVGIGQISSEVPQNLSASRPQDRQFILSSKKLLLSDSGFYLCAWKAPDLGYTFGSGTRLTVV.

J is TRBJ1-2 and V is TRBV19; the D is unclear. The CDR3 contains 14 residues. The V end was cut by 5 bases, the J end by 1 base, with 11 bases between. CDR1 is LNHDA, CDR2 SQIVND, per germline (reference sequence). The CDR3 region has the DNA TGTGCCAGTAGTGTCGACATAAATAACTATGGCTACACCTTC. This gives the protein CASSVDINNYGYTF.

The chain couples TRBV5-8 to TRBJ2-7, with TRBD1 identical over 9 bases. This CDR3 region has 15 residues. CDR1 is SGHTS and CDR2 is YDEGEE in the germline V gene. The J segment lost 6 bases and the V segment lost 1 base, leaving 8 bases of the junction unmatched. The CDR3 region has the DNA TGTGCCAGCAGCTTGTTGGGACAGGGAAGAGGCGAGCAGTACTTC. Residues: CASSLLGQGRGEQYF.